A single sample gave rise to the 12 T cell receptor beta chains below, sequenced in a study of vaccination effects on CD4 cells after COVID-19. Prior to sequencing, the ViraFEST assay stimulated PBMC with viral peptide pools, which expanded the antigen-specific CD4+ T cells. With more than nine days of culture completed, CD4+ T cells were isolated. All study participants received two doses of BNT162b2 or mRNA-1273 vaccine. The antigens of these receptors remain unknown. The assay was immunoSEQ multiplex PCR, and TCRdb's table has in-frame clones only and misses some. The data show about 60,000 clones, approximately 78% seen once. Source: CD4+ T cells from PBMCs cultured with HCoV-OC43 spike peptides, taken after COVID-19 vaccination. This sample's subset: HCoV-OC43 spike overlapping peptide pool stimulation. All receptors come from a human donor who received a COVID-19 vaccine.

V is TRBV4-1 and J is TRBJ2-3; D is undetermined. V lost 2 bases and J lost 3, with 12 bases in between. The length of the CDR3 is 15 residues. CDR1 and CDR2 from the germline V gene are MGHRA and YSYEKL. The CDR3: CASSQTMDGTDTQYF. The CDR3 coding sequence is TGCGCCAGCAGCCAAACAATGGACGGAACAGATACGCAGTATTTT.

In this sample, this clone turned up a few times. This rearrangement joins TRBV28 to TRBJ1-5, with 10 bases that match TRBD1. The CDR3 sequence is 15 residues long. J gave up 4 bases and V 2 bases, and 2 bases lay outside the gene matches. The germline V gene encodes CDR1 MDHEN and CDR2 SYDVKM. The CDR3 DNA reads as TGTGCCAGCAGTTTACGGGACAGGGGAAATCAGCCCCAGCATTTT. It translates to CASSLRDRGNQPQHF. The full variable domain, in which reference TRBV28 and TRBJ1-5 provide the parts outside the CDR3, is DVKVTQSSRYLVKRTGEKVFLECVQDMDHENMFWYRQDPGLGLRLIYFSYDVKMKEKGDIPEGYSVSREKKERFSLILESASTNQTSMYLCASSLRDRGNQPQHFGDGTRLSIL.

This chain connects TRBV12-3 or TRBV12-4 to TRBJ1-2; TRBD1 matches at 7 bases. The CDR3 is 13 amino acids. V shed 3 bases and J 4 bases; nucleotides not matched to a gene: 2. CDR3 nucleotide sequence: TGTGCCAGCAGTTTTGGGACAGCCTATGGCTACACCTTC. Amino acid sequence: CASSFGTAYGYTF.

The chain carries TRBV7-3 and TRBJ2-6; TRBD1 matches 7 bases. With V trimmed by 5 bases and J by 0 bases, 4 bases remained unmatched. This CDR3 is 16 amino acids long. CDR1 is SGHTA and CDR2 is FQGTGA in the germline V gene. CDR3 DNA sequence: TGTGCCAGCAGCCCCCGGACAGGCTCTGGGGCCAACGTCCTGACTTTC. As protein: CASSPRTGSGANVLTF.

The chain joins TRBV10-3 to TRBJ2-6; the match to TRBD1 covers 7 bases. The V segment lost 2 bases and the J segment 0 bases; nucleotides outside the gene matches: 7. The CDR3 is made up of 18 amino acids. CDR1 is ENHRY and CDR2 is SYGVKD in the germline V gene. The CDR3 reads CAISEAPAGGSGANVLTF. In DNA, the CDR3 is TGTGCCATCAGTGAGGCTCCGGCAGGGGGCTCTGGGGCCAACGTCCTGACTTTC.

CDR3 coding DNA: TGTGCCAGCAGTGTAGCAGGGATGGCCAATCAGCCCCAGCATTTT. Translated, it gives CASSVAGMANQPQHF. The genes are TRBV2 and TRBJ1-5, with a tentative D call TRBD1 (5 bases). The germline V and J ends were trimmed by 4 bases and 3 bases, with 13 bases remaining between them. From germline, CDR1 is SNHLY and CDR2 FYNNEI. CDR3 size: 15 residues.

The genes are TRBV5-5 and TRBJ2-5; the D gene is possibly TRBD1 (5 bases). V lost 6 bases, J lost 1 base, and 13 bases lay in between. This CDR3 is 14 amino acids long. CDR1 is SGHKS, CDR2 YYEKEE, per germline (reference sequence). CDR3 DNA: TGTGCCAGCACCCATATCAGGGTCCAAGAGACCCAGTACTTC. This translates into CASTHIRVQETQYF.

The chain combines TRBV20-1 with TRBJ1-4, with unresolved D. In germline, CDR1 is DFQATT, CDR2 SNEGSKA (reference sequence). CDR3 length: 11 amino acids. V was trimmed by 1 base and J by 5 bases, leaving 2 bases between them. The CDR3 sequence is CSARGNEKLFF. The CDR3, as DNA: TGCAGTGCTAGAGGAAATGAAAAACTGTTTTTT.

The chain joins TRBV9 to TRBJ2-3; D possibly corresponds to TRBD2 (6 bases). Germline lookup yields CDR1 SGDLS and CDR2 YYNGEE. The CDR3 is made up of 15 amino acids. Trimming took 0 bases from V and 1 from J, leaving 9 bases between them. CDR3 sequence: CASSVVPSGTDTQYF. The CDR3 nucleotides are TGTGCCAGCAGCGTAGTGCCTAGCGGCACAGATACGCAGTATTTT.

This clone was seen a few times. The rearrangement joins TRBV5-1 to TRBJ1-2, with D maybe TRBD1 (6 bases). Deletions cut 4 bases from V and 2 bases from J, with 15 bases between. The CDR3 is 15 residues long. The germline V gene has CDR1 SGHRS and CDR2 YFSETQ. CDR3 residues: CASSPNAGTNYGYTF. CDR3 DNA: TGCGCCAGCAGCCCCAATGCCGGGACAAACTATGGCTACACCTTC.

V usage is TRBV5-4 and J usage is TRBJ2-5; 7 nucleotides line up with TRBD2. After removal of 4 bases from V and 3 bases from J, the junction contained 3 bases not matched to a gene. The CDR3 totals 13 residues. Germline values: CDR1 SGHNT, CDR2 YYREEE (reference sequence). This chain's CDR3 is CASSTRGEETQYF. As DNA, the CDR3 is TGTGCCAGCAGCACCCGGGGGGAAGAGACCCAGTACTTC.

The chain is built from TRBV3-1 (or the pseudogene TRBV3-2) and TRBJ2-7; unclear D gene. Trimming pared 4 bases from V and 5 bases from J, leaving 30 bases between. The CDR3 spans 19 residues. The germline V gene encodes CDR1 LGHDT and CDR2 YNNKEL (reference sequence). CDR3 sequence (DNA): TGTGCCAGCAGCCCCTGGGTTGAACTGCCCCGCAGACAAAGGGACGAGCAGTACGTC. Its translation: CASSPWVELPRRQRDEQYV.